The T cell receptor (beta chain) described here comes from a study of blood T cell repertoires in COVID-19. Sequenced by immunoSEQ multiplex PCR; TCRdb stores in-frame clones only, minus some. The repertoire holds under 550,000 clones, 70% to 90% seen once, with 0.8% to 0.9% in the top ten. Germline V gene lookup returns CDR1 SNHLY and CDR2 FYNNEI. Trimming shortened V by 9 bases and J by 0 bases, and 12 bases separated the two germline ends. The CDR3 loop spans 13 amino acids. The sample consisted of peripheral blood. The chain couples TRBV2 to TRBJ2-7, with D perhaps TRBD2 (6 bases). The clonotype originates from a man aged 18 to 30 with COVID-19, enrolled during active disease. The CDR3 here is CARGTERSYEQYF. The CDR3 nucleotides read TGTGCCAGAGGGACTGAGCGCTCCTACGAGCAGTACTTC.